This T cell receptor beta chain was profiled in a study of cytomegalovirus exposure and HLA in healthy donors. As for the study in general: Findings of an earlier analysis included about 100 million unique TCR beta sequences from 190 million or so T cells. Assignment to the Caucasian-associated ancestry cluster applied to roughly 80% of the approximately 400 genotyped donors. Findings and caveats of the study: A classifier reportedly called cytomegalovirus status with high sensitivity and specificity. The authors confirmed in vitro that three CMV-associated chains were specific for CMV antigens.

CDR3 length: 16 amino acids. Trimming removed 4 bases at V and 0 bases at J, with 18 bases between. The germline CDR1 and CDR2 sequences are GTSNPN and SVGIG (reference sequence). The PCR ran on 60 Vbeta and 13 Jbeta primers. Sequenced by immunoSEQ multiplex PCR; TCRdb stores in-frame clones only, minus some. Among roughly 190,000 clones listed, roughly 13% were seen once. Regarding this clone: The antigen is not known.

The chain uses TRBV30 and TRBJ1-2; D perhaps matches TRBD1 (6 bases). The TCR comes from a man aged 45-65 years in good health and CMV-seropositive. Sequenced sample: PBMCs. Here the CDR3 DNA reads TGTGCCTGGAATCTCCCAGGGGATCTTGCTAACTATGGCTACACCTTC. Translated, it gives CAWNLPGDLANYGYTF.